This entry lists 7 T cell receptor beta chains sequenced from one sample in a study of cytomegalovirus exposure and HLA in healthy donors. The PCR had 60 Vbeta and 13 Jbeta primers. Clones were read by immunoSEQ multiplex PCR, and TCRdb kept only the in-frame ones, dropping some. The table includes around 87,000 clones, more than 65% detected once. Sequenced: PBMCs. The receptors shown here come from a girl aged 2-9 years in good health and CMV-seropositive.

This chain uses TRBV30 with TRBJ1-4, with 8 bases aligning to TRBD1. Germline V gene data show CDR1 as GTSNPN and CDR2 as SVGIG (reference sequence). The V and J ends lost 1 base and 7 bases, in that order; junction bases with no gene match: 5. The CDR3 contains 14 residues. CDR3 coding DNA: TGTGCCTGGAGTGGGACAGGGAGCGGTGAAAAACTGTTTTTT. The encoded protein is CAWSGTGSGEKLFF.

J is TRBJ1-3 and V is TRBV5-6; TRBD1 matches 8 bases. The J segment lost 2 bases and the V segment lost 4 bases, leaving 2 bases of the junction unmatched. CDR1 is SGHDT and CDR2 is YYEEEE in the germline V gene. This CDR3 is 14 amino acids long. CDR3 nucleotides: TGTGCCAGCAGCGTGGACAGGGCTGGAAACACCATATATTTT. Translating gives CASSVDRAGNTIYF.

The rearrangement joins TRBV10-1 to TRBJ2-1, with TRBD1 matching 7 bases. The length of the CDR3 is 12 residues. The V gene's germline CDR1 is WNHNN and CDR2 SYGVQD (reference sequence). Unmatched junction bases numbered 4, after V lost 11 bases and J lost 3 bases. DNA of the CDR3: TGCGCCGTAGGGACAGACTACAATGAGCAGTTCTTC. Its translation: CAVGTDYNEQFF.

This clone came up once. The CDR3 sequence is CASSEGQASQPQHF. CDR3 DNA: TGTGCCAGCAGTGAGGGTCAGGCAAGTCAGCCCCAGCATTTT. This chain uses TRBV2 with TRBJ1-5; D unresolved. From germline, CDR1 is SNHLY and CDR2 FYNNEI. This CDR3 region has 14 residues. V was trimmed by 3 bases and J by 6 bases, leaving 12 bases between them.

The chain uses TRBV5-1 and TRBJ2-1; 12 bases are shared with TRBD2. Trimming at V came to 4 bases and at J to 0 bases, leaving 2 bases not matched to a gene. The CDR3 is 16 amino acids. CDR1 is SGHRS and CDR2 is YFSETQ in the germline V gene. The DNA for the CDR3 is TGCGCCAGCAGCCAGACTAGCGGGGGCTCCTACAATGAGCAGTTCTTC. The encoded protein is CASSQTSGGSYNEQFF.

This chain connects TRBV13 to TRBJ2-7, with no clear D. The CDR3 is made up of 11 amino acids. The V gene's germline CDR1 is PRHDT and CDR2 FYEKMQ (reference sequence). V was trimmed by 2 bases and J by 6 bases, leaving 5 bases between them. The CDR3 DNA is TGTGCCAGCAGCTTAACCGGCGAGCAGTACTTC. This sequence encodes CASSLTGEQYF.

This clone was seen more than once but under ten times. This rearrangement joins TRBV6-5 to TRBJ1-2, with 10 bases identical to TRBD1. This CDR3 has 13 amino acids. Per germline, CDR1 MNHEY and CDR2 SVGAGI. Losses at the gene ends were 2 bases for V and 7 bases for J; bases not matched to a gene: 1. CDR3 region: CASSYRTGGGYTF. CDR3 coding DNA: TGTGCCAGCAGTTACAGGACAGGGGGTGGCTACACCTTC.